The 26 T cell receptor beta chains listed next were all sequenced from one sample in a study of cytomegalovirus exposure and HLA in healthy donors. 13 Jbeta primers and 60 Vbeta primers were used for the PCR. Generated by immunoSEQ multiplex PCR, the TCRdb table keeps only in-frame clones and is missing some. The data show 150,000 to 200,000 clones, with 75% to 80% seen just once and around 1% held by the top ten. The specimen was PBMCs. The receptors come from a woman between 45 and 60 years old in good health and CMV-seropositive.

The CDR3 DNA is TGTGCCAGCAGTTTCAGGGGGAAATACGAGCAGTACTTC. It codes for CASSFRGKYEQYF. V is TRBV6-5 and J is TRBJ2-7, with 7 bases identical to TRBD1. The V gene end was trimmed by 4 bases and the J gene end by 4 bases; junction bases not matched to a gene: 4. The CDR3 has 13 amino acids. From germline, CDR1 is MNHEY and CDR2 SVGAGI.

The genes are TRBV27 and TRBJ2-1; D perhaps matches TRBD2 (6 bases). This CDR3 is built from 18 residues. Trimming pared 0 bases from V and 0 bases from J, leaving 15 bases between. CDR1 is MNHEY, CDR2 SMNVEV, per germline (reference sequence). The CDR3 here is CASSLSPGGASSYNEQFF. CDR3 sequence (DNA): TGTGCCAGCAGTTTATCCCCCGGAGGGGCGAGCTCCTACAATGAGCAGTTCTTC.

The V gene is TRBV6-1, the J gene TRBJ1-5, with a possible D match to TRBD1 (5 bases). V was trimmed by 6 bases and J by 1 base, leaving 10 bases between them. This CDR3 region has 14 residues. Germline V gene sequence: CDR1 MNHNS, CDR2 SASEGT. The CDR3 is CASRGEVSNQPQHF. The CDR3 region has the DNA TGTGCCAGCAGGGGGGAGGTGAGCAATCAGCCCCAGCATTTT.

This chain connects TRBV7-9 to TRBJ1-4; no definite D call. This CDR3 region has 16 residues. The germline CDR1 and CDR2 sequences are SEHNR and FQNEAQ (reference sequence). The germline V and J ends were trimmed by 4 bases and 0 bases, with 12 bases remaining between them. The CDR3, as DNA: TGTGCCAGCAGCTGGAGAGGCCTTGCAACTAATGAAAAACTGTTTTTT. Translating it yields CASSWRGLATNEKLFF. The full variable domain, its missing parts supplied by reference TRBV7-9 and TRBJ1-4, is DTGVSQNPRHKITKRGQNVTFRCDPISEHNRLYWYRQTLGQGPEFLTYFQNEAQLEKSRLLSDRFSAERPKGSFSTLEIQRTEQGDSAMYLCASSWRGLATNEKLFFGSGTQLSVL.

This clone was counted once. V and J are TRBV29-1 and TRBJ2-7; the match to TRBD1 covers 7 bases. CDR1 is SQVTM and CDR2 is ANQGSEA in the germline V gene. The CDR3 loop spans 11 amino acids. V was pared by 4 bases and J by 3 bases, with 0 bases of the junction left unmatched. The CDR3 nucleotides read TGCAGCGTTGGGACAGGCTACGAGCAGTACTTC. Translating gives CSVGTGYEQYF.

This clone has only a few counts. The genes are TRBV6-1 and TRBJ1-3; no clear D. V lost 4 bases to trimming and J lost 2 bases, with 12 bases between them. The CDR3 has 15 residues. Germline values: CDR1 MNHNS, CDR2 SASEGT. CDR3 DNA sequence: TGTGCCAGCAGTGTCGCCTCACAAGCTGGAAACACCATATATTTT. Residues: CASSVASQAGNTIYF.

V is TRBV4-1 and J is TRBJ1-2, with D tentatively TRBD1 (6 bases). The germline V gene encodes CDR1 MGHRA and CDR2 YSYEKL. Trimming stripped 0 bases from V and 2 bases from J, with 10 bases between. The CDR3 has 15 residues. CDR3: CASSQDRGGNYGYTF. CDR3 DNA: TGCGCCAGCAGCCAAGACAGGGGCGGGAACTATGGCTACACCTTC.

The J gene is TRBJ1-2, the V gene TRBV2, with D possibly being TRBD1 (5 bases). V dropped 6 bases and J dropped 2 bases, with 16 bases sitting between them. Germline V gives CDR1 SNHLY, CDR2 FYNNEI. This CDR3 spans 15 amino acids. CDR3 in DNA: TGTGCCAGCAGGGCCGTGGGGGGGGGAAACTATGGCTACACCTTC. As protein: CASRAVGGGNYGYTF. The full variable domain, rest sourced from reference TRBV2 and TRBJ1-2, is EPEVTQTPSHQVTQMGQEVILRCVPISNHLYFYWYRQILGQKVEFLVSFYNNEISEKSEIFDDQFSVERPDGSNFTLKIRSTKLEDSAMYFCASRAVGGGNYGYTFGSGTRLTVV.

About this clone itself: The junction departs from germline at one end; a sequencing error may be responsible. CDR3 nucleotides: TGTACCAGCAGCCTTGGACAGGGCCTAAGCTACGAGCAGTACTTC. This codes for CTSSLGQGLSYEQYF. The rearrangement joins TRBV6-1 to TRBJ2-7; 8 nucleotides line up with TRBD1. The CDR3 extends over 15 amino acids. CDR1 MNHNS and CDR2 SASEGT come from the germline V gene.

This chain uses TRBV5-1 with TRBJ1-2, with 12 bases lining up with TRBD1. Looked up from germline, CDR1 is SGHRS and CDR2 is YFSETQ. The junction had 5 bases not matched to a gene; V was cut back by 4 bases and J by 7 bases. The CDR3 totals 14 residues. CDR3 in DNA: TGCGCCAGCAGCGTGGGACAGGGGGCAGGTGGCTACACCTTC. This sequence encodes CASSVGQGAGGYTF. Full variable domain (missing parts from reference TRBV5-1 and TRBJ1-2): KAGVTQTPRYLIKTRGQQVTLSCSPISGHRSVSWYQQTPGQGLQFLFEYFSETQRNKGNFPGRFSGRQFSNSRSEMNVSTLELGDSALYLCASSVGQGAGGYTFGSGTRLTVV.

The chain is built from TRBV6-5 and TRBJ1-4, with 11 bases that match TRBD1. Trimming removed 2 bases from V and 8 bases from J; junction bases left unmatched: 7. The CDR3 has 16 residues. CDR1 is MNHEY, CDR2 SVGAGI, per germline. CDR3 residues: CASSYHSDRGREKLFF. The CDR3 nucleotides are TGTGCCAGCAGTTACCACTCGGACAGGGGGCGAGAAAAACTGTTTTTT.

CDR3 residues: CASSYSPRLTRTEAFF. The CDR3 coding sequence is TGTGCCAGCAGTTACTCCCCCAGACTAACGCGCACTGAAGCTTTCTTT. The J gene is TRBJ1-1, the V gene TRBV6-5, with D unclear. Germline assignment: CDR1 MNHEY and CDR2 SVGAGI. CDR3 length: 16 amino acids. The V end was cut by 0 bases, the J end by 4 bases, with 15 bases between.

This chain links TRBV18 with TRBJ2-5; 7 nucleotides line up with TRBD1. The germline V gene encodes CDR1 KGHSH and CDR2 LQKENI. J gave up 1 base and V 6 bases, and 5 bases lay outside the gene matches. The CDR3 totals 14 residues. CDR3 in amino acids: CASSPTGTQETQYF. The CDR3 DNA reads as TGTGCCAGCTCCCCGACAGGGACCCAAGAGACCCAGTACTTC.

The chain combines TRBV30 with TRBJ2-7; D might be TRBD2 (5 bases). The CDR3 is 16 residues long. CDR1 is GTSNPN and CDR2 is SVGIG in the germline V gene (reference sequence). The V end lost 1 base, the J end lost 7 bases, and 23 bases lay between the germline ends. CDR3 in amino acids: CAWSANDGRVGQEQYF. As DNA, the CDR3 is TGTGCCTGGAGTGCCAATGATGGGCGGGTTGGGCAGGAGCAGTACTTC.

CDR3 nucleotides: TGTGCCAGCAGCTTGGGACTTGACAGGGCAAACACTGAAGCTTTCTTT. Protein product: CASSLGLDRANTEAFF. The rearrangement joins TRBV5-8 to TRBJ1-1; 7 bases align to TRBD1. Germline lookup yields CDR1 SGHTS and CDR2 YDEGEE. There are 16 residues in the CDR3. The V segment lost 0 bases and the J segment 2 bases; nucleotides outside the gene matches: 7.

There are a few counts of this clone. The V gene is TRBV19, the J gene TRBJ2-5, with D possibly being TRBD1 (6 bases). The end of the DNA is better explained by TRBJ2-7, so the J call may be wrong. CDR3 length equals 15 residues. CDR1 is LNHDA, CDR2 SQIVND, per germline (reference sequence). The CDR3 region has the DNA TGTGCCAGTAGTGCCCCGGGACACCATACATACGAGCAGTACTTC. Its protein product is CASSAPGHHTYEQYF.

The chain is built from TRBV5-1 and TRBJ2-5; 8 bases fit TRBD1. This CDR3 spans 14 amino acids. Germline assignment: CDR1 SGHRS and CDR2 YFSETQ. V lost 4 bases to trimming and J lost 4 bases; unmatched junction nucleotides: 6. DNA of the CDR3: TGCGCCAGCAGCCCGGGACAGGCGCCAGAGACCCAGTACTTC. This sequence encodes CASSPGQAPETQYF.

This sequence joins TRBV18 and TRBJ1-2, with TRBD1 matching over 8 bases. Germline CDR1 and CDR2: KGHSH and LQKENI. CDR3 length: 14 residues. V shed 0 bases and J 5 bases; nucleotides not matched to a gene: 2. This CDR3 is CASSPPTGDYGYTF. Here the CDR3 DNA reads TGTGCCAGCTCACCACCGACAGGGGATTATGGCTACACCTTC.

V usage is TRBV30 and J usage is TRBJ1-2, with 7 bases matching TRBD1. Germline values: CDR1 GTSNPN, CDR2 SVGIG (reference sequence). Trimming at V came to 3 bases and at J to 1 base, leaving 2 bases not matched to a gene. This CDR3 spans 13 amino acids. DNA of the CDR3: TGTGCCTGGAGGAGGACAGGTAACTATGGCTACACCTTC. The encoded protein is CAWRRTGNYGYTF.

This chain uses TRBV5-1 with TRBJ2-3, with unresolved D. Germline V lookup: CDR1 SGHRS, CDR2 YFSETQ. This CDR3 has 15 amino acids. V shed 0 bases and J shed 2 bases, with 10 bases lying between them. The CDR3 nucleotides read TGCGCCAGCAGCTTGGATTCCAGGTCCACAGATACGCAGTATTTT. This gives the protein CASSLDSRSTDTQYF.

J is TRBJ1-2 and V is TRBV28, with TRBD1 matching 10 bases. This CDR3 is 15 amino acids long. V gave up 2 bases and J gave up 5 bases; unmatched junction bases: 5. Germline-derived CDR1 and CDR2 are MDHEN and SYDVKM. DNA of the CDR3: TGTGCCAGCAGTTTACCGGGACAGGGGCAGTATGGCTACACCTTC. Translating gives CASSLPGQGQYGYTF.

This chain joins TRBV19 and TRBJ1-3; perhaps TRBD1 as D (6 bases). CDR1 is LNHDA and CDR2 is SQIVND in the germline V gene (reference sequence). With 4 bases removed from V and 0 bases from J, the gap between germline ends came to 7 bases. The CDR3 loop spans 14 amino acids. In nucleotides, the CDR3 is TGTGCCAGTAGTACAGGGGTCTCTGGAAACACCATATATTTT. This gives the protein CASSTGVSGNTIYF.

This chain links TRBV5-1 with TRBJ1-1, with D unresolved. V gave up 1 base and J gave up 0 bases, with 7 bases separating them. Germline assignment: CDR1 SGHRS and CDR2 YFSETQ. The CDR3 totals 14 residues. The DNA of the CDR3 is TGCGCCAGCAGCTTGATCGGGGTGAACACTGAAGCTTTCTTT. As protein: CASSLIGVNTEAFF.

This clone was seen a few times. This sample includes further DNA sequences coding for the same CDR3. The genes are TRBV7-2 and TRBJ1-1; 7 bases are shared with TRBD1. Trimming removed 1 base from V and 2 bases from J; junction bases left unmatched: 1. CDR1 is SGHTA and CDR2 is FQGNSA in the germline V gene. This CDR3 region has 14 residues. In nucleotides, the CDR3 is TGTGCCAGCAGCTTAGGACAGGGAAACACTGAAGCTTTCTTT. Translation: CASSLGQGNTEAFF.

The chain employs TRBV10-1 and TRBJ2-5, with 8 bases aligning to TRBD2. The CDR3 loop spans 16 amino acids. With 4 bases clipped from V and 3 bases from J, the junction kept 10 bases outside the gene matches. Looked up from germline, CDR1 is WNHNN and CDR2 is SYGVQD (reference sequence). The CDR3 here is CASSAGWSGSEETQYF. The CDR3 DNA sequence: TGCGCCAGCAGTGCAGGGTGGAGCGGGAGCGAAGAGACCCAGTACTTC.

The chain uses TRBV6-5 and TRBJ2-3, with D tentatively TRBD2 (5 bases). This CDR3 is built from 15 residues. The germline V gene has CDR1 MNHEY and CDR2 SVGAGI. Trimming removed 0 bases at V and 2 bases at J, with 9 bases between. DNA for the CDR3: TGTGCCAGCAGTTACTCTGGACTTCCCACAGATACGCAGTATTTT. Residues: CASSYSGLPTDTQYF.